The following is a TCR beta chain sequence with its context. This sample is part of a study of blood T cell repertoires in COVID-19. Study overall: The United States, Italy and Spain provided the acute and convalescent COVID-19 samples.

The V segment lost 2 bases and the J segment 9 bases; nucleotides outside the gene matches: 1. This CDR3 has 14 residues. CDR1 and CDR2 from the germline V gene are MDHEN and SYDVKM. Original data processing: By means of reference gene primer amplification, nucleated cell counts were estimated. Produced via immunoSEQ multiplex PCR; TCRdb's table is partial and in-frame only. V, J and clone size were drawn from that table, and D and trimming were deduced from the DNA. The sample lists 120,000 or so clones, roughly nine tenths seen once, with around 30% in the top ten. V gene TRBV28 combines with J gene TRBJ1-6; TRBD1 agrees at 10 bases. The receptor comes from a man in his sixties or seventies with active or convalescent COVID-19. Sequencing used peripheral blood. The CDR3 is CASSLRTGGSPLHF. For the CDR3, the DNA is TGTGCCAGCAGTTTAAGGACAGGGGGTTCACCCCTCCACTTT.